Detailed here is one T cell receptor beta chain. Germline CDR1 reads PRHDT; CDR2 reads FYEKMQ (reference sequence). The CDR3 totals 19 residues. Unmatched junction bases numbered 14, after V lost 5 bases and J lost 5 bases. The protocol was immunoSEQ multiplex PCR, while the TCRdb copy is restricted to in-frame clones and leaves out a portion. The data show about 90,000 clones, 85% to 95% seen once. This entry is derived from a study of blood T cell repertoires in COVID-19. The chain employs TRBV13 and TRBJ2-2; 13 bases are shared with TRBD2. This sequence originates from a woman aged 55 to 70 with active COVID-19. The sequenced sample was peripheral blood. DNA of the CDR3: TGTGCCAGCAGCCCCGGGACTAGCGGGGCCTCCAGGGGAACCGGGGAGCTGTTTTTT. Translation gives CASSPGTSGASRGTGELFF.